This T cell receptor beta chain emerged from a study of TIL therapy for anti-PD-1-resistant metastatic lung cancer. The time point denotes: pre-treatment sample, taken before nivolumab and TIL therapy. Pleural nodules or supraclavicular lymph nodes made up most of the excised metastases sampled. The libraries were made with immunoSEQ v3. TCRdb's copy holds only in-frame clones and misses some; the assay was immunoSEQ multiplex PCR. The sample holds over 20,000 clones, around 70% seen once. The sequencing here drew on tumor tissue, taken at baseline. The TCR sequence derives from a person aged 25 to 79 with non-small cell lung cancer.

The CDR3 DNA sequence: TGCGCCAGCAGCCAAGGGGGCGGGGACGGCTACACCTTC. Its protein product is CASSQGGGDGYTF. The gene calls are TRBV4-3 and TRBJ1-2; TRBD1 is a possible D gene (5 bases). The germline V and J ends were trimmed by 1 base and 8 bases, with 11 bases remaining between them. Germline CDR1 LGHNA, CDR2 YSLEER. This CDR3 spans 13 amino acids.